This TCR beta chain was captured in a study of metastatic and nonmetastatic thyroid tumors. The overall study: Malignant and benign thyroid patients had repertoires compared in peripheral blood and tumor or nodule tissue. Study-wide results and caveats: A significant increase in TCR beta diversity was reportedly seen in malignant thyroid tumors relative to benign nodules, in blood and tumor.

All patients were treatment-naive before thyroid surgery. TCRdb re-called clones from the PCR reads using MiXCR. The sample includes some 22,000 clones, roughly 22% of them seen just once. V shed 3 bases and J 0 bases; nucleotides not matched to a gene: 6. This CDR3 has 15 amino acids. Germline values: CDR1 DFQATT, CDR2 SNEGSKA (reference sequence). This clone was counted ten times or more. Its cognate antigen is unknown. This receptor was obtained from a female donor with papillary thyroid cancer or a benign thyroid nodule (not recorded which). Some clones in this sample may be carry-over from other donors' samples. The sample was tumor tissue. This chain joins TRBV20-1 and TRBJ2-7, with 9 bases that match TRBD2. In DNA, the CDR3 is TGCAGTGCTAGCCAGAGCGGGGGGTTCTCCTACGAGCAGTACTTC. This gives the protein CSASQSGGFSYEQYF.